Listed below are T cell receptor beta chains from one sample, sequenced in a study of shared T cell receptors in the human thymus. Sequencing used immunoSEQ multiplex PCR; TCRdb keeps in-frame clones, though not all of them. Here the sample spans roughly 500,000 clones, 70% to 80% being singletons. These records were also assigned to another study, of human thymus T cells.

Sequencing was performed on thymocytes. These receptors were taken from a boy under two years old with a congenital heart defect. Each CDR3 is given with its conserved first and last residue. Each record gives: clone size, D gene, V gene, J gene, CDR3 protein, CDR3 DNA. A D gene is named only where the DNA matches it firmly. For some rows the clone size is stated as once, few or many, or as a class when expanded; others skip it.

>few|TRBD1|TRBV30|TRBJ2-2
CAWSRGPYTGELFF
TGTGCCTGGAGTAGGGGGCCATACACCGGGGAGCTGTTTTTT
>.|.|TRBV6-1|TRBJ2-3
CASSPGGISTDTQYF
TGTGCCAGCAGCCCAGGGGGGATTAGCACAGATACGCAGTATTTT
>.|TRBD1|TRBV11-3|TRBJ1-2
CASSLADRDGYTF
TGTGCCAGCAGCTTAGCTGACAGGGATGGCTACACCTTC
>.|.|TRBV5-6|TRBJ2-7
CASSLVRGSEQYF
TGTGCCAGCAGCTTGGTGAGAGGGTCGGAGCAGTACTTC
>.|TRBD2|TRBV4-2|TRBJ2-7
CASSSTRGREGYWEQYF
TGTGCCAGCAGCAGCACCCGGGGGCGGGAGGGTTATTGGGAGCAGTACTTC
>.|.|TRBV5-6|TRBJ2-3
CASSLGGGTQYF
TGTGCCAGCAGCTTGGGGGGCGGCACGCAGTATTTT
>.|TRBD1|TRBV2|TRBJ1-2
CASSEGVDRDFNYGYTF
TGTGCCAGCAGTGAGGGGGTGGACAGGGACTTTAACTATGGCTACACCTTC
>.|TRBD2|TRBV10-3|TRBJ2-2
CAISESVSGKYTGELFF
TGTGCCATCAGTGAGTCTGTTAGCGGGAAGTATACCGGGGAGCTGTTTTTT
>.|.|TRBV11-3|TRBJ2-5
CASSLRRESEETQYF
TGTGCCAGCAGCTTAAGACGGGAGTCGGAAGAGACCCAGTACTTC
>.|TRBD2|TRBV2|TRBJ2-3
CASSERIAGNTDTQYF
TGTGCCAGCAGTGAACGTATAGCGGGAAACACAGATACGCAGTATTTT
>.|.|TRBV19|TRBJ2-7
CASSLGTPSYEQYF
TGTGCCAGTAGCCTTGGGACACCCTCCTACGAGCAGTACTTC
>.|TRBD2|TRBV5-1|TRBJ2-5
CASSSGLAGETQYF
TGCGCCAGCAGCTCCGGGTTAGCGGGAGAGACCCAGTACTTC
>.|.|TRBV6-4|TRBJ2-1
CASSEQINSNEQFF
TGTGCCAGCAGTGAACAGATAAATAGCAATGAGCAGTTCTTC
>.|TRBD1|TRBV5-1|TRBJ2-4
CASSLVLTGESKNIQYF
TGCGCCAGCAGCTTGGTTTTGACAGGGGAGAGCAAAAACATTCAGTACTTC
>.|TRBD2|TRBV5-1|TRBJ2-3
CASDFRVAGSTDTQYF
TGCGCCAGCGACTTTAGGGTAGCGGGCTCCACAGATACGCAGTATTTT
>.|TRBD1|TRBV6-6|TRBJ1-2
CASSYVDRAREYGYTF
TGTGCCAGCAGTTACGTCGACAGGGCTCGTGAGTATGGCTACACCTTC
>few|.|TRBV6-6|TRBJ1-2
CASSSNYGYTF
TGTGCCAGCAGTTCGAACTATGGCTACACCTTC
>.|TRBD1|TRBV6-5|TRBJ2-3
CASSYSGTAADTQYF
TGTGCCAGCAGTTACTCCGGGACAGCAGCAGATACGCAGTATTTT
>.|TRBD1|TRBV15|TRBJ1-1
CATRQLTGGITEAFF
TGTGCCACCAGACAACTTACAGGGGGCATCACTGAAGCTTTCTTT
>.|TRBD2|TRBV4-1|TRBJ2-7
CASSPTIAGGPGYEQYF
TGCGCCAGCAGCCCTACCATAGCGGGAGGGCCTGGTTACGAGCAGTACTTC
>.|.|TRBV21-1|TRBJ2-1
CASCTSGIGEQFF
TGTGCCAGCTGCACTAGCGGGATTGGAGAGCAGTTCTTC
>.|TRBD2|TRBV14|TRBJ2-7
CASSQVGASGSREQYF
TGTGCCAGCAGCCAAGTAGGGGCTAGCGGGTCGCGTGAGCAGTACTTC
>.|TRBD2|TRBV4-2|TRBJ2-5
CASSQDGRGRQLAGGKQETQYF
TGTGCCAGCAGCCAAGATGGTAGGGGAAGACAACTAGCGGGAGGCAAACAAGAGACCCAGTACTTC
>.|TRBD1|TRBV6-6|TRBJ1-1
CASSYPHGQGGTEAFF
TGTGCCAGCAGTTACCCACACGGCCAGGGGGGCACTGAAGCTTTCTTT
>.|TRBD1|TRBV28|TRBJ1-2
CASSLSPWEDRGPYGYTF
TGTGCCAGCAGTTTATCCCCTTGGGAGGACAGGGGGCCCTATGGCTACACCTTC
>.|.|TRBV6-1|TRBJ2-7
CASSVKTVATHEQYF
TGTGCCAGCAGTGTGAAGACAGTCGCTACCCACGAGCAGTACTTC
>few|.|TRBV28|TRBJ2-3
CASRPLGHTQYF
TGTGCCAGCAGGCCCCTGGGGCATACGCAGTATTTT
>.|TRBD2|TRBV6-6|TRBJ2-1
CASSRRGLAGAPFF
TGTGCCAGCAGCCGCCGGGGACTAGCGGGGGCGCCGTTCTTC
>few|TRBD2|TRBV5-6|TRBJ2-7
CASSFLAGVHEQYF
TGTGCCAGCAGCTTTCTAGCGGGAGTCCACGAGCAGTACTTC
>.|.|TRBV13|TRBJ2-1
CASSPDSNEQFF
TGTGCCAGCAGCCCCGACTCCAATGAGCAGTTCTTC
>.|TRBD1|TRBV19|TRBJ1-3
CASSIPGTAGSGNTIYF
TGTGCCAGTAGTATCCCCGGGACAGCGGGCTCTGGAAACACCATATATTTT
>.|.|TRBV14|TRBJ2-6
CASSQNNRGSGANVLTF
TGTGCCAGCAGCCAAAACAACCGGGGCTCTGGGGCCAACGTCCTGACTTTC
>few|TRBD1|TRBV27|TRBJ1-5
CARESQGAGQPQHF
TGTGCCAGGGAATCACAGGGGGCCGGTCAGCCCCAGCATTTT
>.|.|TRBV29-1|TRBJ2-1
CSVEDTGYSSYNEQFF
TGCAGCGTTGAAGACACTGGCTACAGCTCCTACAATGAGCAGTTCTTC
>.|TRBD1|TRBV28|TRBJ1-5
CASLGTGDSNQPQHF
TGTGCCAGCCTCGGGACAGGCGATAGCAATCAGCCCCAGCATTTT
>.|TRBD2|TRBV7-2|TRBJ2-1
CASSGATSADRYNEQFF
TGTGCCAGCTCGGGGGCGACTAGCGCCGACCGCTACAATGAGCAGTTCTTC
>once|.|TRBV11-3|TRBJ1-2
CASSPPDSWGYTF
TGTGCCAGCAGCCCCCCAGACAGTTGGGGCTACACCTTC
>.|TRBD2|TRBV10-3|TRBJ2-1
CAISGTSGVPGTYNEQFF
TGTGCCATCAGCGGGACTAGCGGGGTCCCGGGGACCTACAATGAGCAGTTCTTC
>.|TRBD1|TRBV6-5|TRBJ2-7
CASSYGTGQGPYEQYF
TGTGCCAGCAGTTACGGTACGGGACAGGGCCCCTACGAGCAGTACTTC
>once|TRBD2|TRBV30|TRBJ2-3
CAWSAWLAASTDTQYF
TGTGCCTGGAGCGCTTGGCTAGCGGCTAGCACAGATACGCAGTATTTT
>few|TRBD1|TRBV11-2|TRBJ2-7
CALRDRGPYEQYF
TGTGCCCTGCGGGACAGGGGACCCTACGAGCAGTACTTC
>few|.|TRBV29-1|TRBJ1-2
CSVVRGGGYTF
TGCAGCGTTGTCAGGGGCGGTGGCTACACCTTC
>.|.|TRBV28|TRBJ2-4
CASSTGITKNIQYF
TGTGCCAGCAGTACAGGGATTACCAAAAACATTCAGTACTTC
>.|TRBD2|TRBV4-3|TRBJ2-7
CASSQEAPYGGREDREQYF
TGCGCCAGCAGCCAAGAGGCTCCTTACGGCGGGAGGGAAGACCGGGAGCAGTACTTC
>.|TRBD2|TRBV28|TRBJ2-5
CASSSTGTSGREVETQYF
TGTGCCAGCAGTTCCACCGGGACTAGCGGGAGGGAGGTAGAGACCCAGTACTTC
>.|TRBD1|TRBV12-5|TRBJ2-2
CASGLGGTGKTGPGELFF
TGTGCTAGTGGTTTGGGAGGGACAGGGAAGACCGGACCCGGGGAGCTGTTTTTT
>.|.|TRBV7-9|TRBJ2-7
CASSLSMGPTYEQYF
TGTGCCAGCAGCTTATCGATGGGGCCAACCTACGAGCAGTACTTC
>.|TRBD1|TRBV6-6|TRBJ2-7
CATQKGSGTGTYEQYF
TGTGCCACCCAAAAGGGGTCCGGGACAGGGACCTACGAGCAGTACTTC
>.|TRBD2|TRBV28|TRBJ2-1
CASSFSRAGGHYEQFF
TGTGCCAGCAGTTTCTCAAGGGCGGGAGGGCACTATGAGCAGTTCTTC